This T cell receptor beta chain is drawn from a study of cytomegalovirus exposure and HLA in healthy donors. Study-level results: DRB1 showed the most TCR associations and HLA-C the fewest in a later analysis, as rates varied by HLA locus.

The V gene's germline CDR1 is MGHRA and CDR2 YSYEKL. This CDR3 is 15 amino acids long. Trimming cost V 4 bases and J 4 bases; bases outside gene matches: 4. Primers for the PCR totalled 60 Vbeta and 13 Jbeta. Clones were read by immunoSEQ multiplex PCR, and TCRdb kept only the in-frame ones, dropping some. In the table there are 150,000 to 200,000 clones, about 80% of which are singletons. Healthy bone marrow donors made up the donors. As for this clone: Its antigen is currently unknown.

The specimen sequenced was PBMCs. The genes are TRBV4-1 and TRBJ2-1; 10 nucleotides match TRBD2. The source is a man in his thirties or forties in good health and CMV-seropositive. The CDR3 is CASSPRTSGYNEQFF. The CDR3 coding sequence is TGCGCCAGCAGCCCCCGGACTAGCGGATACAATGAGCAGTTCTTC.